The clone carrying this TCR beta chain was detected many times. Its matching antigen is unknown. Using genomic DNA as the template, TCR beta VDJ and CDR3 profiling was carried out. TCRdb recomputed calls from the reads with MiXCR, one row per CDR3 protein. The table has 200,000 to 250,000 distinct CDR3 sequences, roughly 35% seen once. V lost 7 bases to trimming and J lost 3 bases, with 13 bases between them. CDR1 is SNHLY and CDR2 is FYNNEI in the germline V gene. The CDR3 length is 14 residues. This sample was included in a study of CD8+CD57+ T cells in acquired aplastic anemia. Whole-study findings and limits: In CD8+ cells, Simpson's diversity showed no significant difference between patients and controls. The same twenty-nine CD8+ CDR3 sequences occurred in patients and in controls.

This sequence joins TRBV2 and TRBJ1-3, with no clear D. The clonotype originates from a human donor in good health, serving as a control. The specimen was sorted CD4+, CD8+, or CD8+CD57+ T cells (not recorded which) from PBMCs. The DNA for the CDR3 is TGTGCCAGCACTCGAGGCGGGTTTGGAAACACCATATATTTT. This codes for CASTRGGFGNTIYF.